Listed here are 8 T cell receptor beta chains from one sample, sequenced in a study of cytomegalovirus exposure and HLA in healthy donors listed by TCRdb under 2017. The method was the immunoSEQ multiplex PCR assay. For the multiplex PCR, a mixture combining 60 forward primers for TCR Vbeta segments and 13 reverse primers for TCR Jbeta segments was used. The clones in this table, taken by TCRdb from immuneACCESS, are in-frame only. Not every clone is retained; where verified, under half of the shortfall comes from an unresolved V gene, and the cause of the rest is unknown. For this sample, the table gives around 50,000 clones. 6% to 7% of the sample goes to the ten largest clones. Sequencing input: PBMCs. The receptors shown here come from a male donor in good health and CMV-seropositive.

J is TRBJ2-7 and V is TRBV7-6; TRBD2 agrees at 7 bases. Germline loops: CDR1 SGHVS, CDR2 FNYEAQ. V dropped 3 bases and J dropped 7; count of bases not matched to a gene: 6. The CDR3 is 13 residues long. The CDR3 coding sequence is TGTGCCAGCAGCTTGGGGGGGGGAGGAGAGCAGTACTTC. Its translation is CASSLGGGGEQYF. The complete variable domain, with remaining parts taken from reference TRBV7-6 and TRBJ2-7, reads GAGVSQSPRYKVTKRGQDVALRCDPISGHVSLYWYRQALGQGPEFLTYFNYEAQQDKSGLPNDRFSAERPEGSISTLTIQRTEQRDSAMYRCASSLGGGGEQYFGPGTRLTVT.

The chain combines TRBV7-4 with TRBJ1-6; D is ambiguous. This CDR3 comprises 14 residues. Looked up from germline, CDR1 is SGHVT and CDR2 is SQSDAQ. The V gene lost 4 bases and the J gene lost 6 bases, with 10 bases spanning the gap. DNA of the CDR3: TGTGCCAGCAGCTCCCCGGGGATTAATTCACCCCTCCACTTT. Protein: CASSSPGINSPLHF.

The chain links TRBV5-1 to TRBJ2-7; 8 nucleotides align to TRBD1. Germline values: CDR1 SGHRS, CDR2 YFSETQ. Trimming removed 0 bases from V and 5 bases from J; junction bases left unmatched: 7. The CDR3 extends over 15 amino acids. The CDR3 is CASSLDGQGPNEQYF. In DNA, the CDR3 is TGCGCCAGCAGCTTGGACGGACAGGGACCCAACGAGCAGTACTTC.

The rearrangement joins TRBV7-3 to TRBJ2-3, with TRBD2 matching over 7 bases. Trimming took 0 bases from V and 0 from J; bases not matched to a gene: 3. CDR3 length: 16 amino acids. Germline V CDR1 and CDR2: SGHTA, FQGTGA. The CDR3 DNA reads TGTGCCAGCAGCTTAACGTCGGGACTAAGCACAGATACGCAGTATTTT. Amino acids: CASSLTSGLSTDTQYF.

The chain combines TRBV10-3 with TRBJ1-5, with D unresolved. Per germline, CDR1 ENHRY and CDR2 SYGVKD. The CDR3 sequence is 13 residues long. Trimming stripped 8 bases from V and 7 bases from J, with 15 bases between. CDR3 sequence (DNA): TGTGCCATCTCCGGGATATCTGACCAGCCCCAGCATTTT. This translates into CAISGISDQPQHF.

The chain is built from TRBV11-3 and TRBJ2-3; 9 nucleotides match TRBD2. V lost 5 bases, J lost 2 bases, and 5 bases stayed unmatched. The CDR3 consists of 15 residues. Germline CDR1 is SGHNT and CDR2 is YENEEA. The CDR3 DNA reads TGTGCCAGCAGCCCAAGCGGGGGGAACACAGATACGCAGTATTTT. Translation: CASSPSGGNTDTQYF. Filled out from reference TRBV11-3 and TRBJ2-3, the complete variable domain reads EAGVVQSPRYKIIEKKQPVAFWCNPISGHNTLYWYLQNLGQGPELLIRYENEEAVDDSQLPKDRFSAERLKGVDSTLKIQPAELGDSAVYLCASSPSGGNTDTQYFGPGTRLTVL.

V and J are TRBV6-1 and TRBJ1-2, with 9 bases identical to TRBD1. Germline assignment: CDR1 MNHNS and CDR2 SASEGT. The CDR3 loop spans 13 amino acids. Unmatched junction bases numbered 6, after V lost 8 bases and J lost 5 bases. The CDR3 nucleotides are TGTGCCAGCCAGGACAGGGGCTTATATGGCTACACCTTC. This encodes CASQDRGLYGYTF.

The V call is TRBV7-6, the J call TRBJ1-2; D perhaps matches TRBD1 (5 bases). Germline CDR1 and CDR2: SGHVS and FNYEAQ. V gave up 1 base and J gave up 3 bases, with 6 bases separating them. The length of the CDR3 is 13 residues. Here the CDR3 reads CASSLGGDYGYTF. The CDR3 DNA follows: TGTGCCAGCAGCTTAGGGGGGGACTATGGCTACACCTTC. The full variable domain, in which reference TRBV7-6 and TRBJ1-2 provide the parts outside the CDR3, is GAGVSQSPRYKVTKRGQDVALRCDPISGHVSLYWYRQALGQGPEFLTYFNYEAQQDKSGLPNDRFSAERPEGSISTLTIQRTEQRDSAMYRCASSLGGDYGYTFGSGTRLTVV.